This is a list of T cell receptor beta chains from one sample in a study of blood T cell repertoires in COVID-19. Sequencing was performed with immunoSEQ multiplex PCR; in TCRdb, only in-frame clones are kept and a portion is missing. The sample holds about 260,000 clones, around 89% seen once. The specimen was PBMCs or T cells enriched from blood (not recorded which). The source of these receptors is a man aged 45-60 years who had been exposed to COVID-19. CDR3s include the opening cysteine and the closing phenylalanine or tryptophan.

J gene	V gene	CDR3 protein
TRBJ1-2	TRBV27	CASSPKVSGQGPRGGYTF
TRBJ1-2	TRBV9	CASSVGTRDRDGYTF
TRBJ2-1	TRBV18	CASSPSGTSGNEQFF
TRBJ2-1	TRBV19	CASSMASGRLGEQFF
TRBJ2-7	TRBV2	CASSAQGVTEQYF
TRBJ2-2	TRBV6-5	CASTASGGTGELFF
TRBJ2-2	TRBV15	CATSAHQGYPGELFF
TRBJ2-3	TRBV5-8	CASSSGLAGSTDTQYF
TRBJ1-1	TRBV6-5	CASSPEGVNTEAFF
TRBJ1-5	TRBV2	CASTGEKLQPQHF